The source of this TCR beta chain is a study of multiple sclerosis patients with progressive multifocal leukoencephalopathy. The repertoire was sequenced with immunoSEQ multiplex PCR; TCRdb's copy has only in-frame clones and lacks some. This table holds fewer than 35,000 clones, over 75% found once. Time point of the sample: time of PML onset. T3 blood samples were collected at the time of PML onset. The receptor comes from a human donor with progressive multifocal leukoencephalopathy. The input for sequencing was PBMCs, taken from a patient treated with natalizumab.

CDR3 sequence (DNA): TGTGCCAGCAGCTTAAGTGGATACACCCCGACCTTC. It yields the protein CASSLSGYTPTF. The chain is built from TRBV7-3 and TRBJ1-2; D not resolved. The CDR3 is 12 amino acids. Germline CDR1 reads SGHTA; CDR2 reads FQGTGA. The ends were cut back, 1 base at V and 14 bases at J, with 14 bases in the middle.